A selection of T cell receptor beta chains follows, all from one sample in a study of OX40 agonist ivuxolimab in advanced cancers. TCRdb's copy holds only in-frame clones and misses some; the assay was immunoSEQ multiplex PCR. The sample records more than 95,000 clones, roughly 92% being singletons. The source material was CD4+ or CD8+ T cells sorted from blood, sampled in a trial of the OX40 agonist ivuxolimab. The receptors were gathered from an adult with an advanced solid tumor such as melanoma, head and neck, liver or kidney cancer. The CDR3 runs from the conserved cysteine through the conserved F or W. A D gene is named only where the DNA matches it firmly. The listing skips clone size in some rows; elsewhere it reads once, few, many or a size class.

d_gene	j_gene	abundance	v_gene	CDR3nt	CDR3aa
NA	TRBJ1-1	NA	TRBV7-3	TGTGCCAGCAGCTGGGGACGGGGGAACACTGAAGCTTTCTTT	CASSWGRGNTEAFF
NA	TRBJ2-1	once	TRBV7-4	TGTGCCAGCAGAGATGGGACCCTAGCACAGGATGAGCAGTTCTTC	CASRDGTLAQDEQFF
NA	TRBJ2-5	NA	TRBV28	TGTGCCAGCAGTTCCCCCCCAGGGGCCGAGACCCAGTACTTC	CASSSPPGAETQYF
NA	TRBJ2-3	NA	TRBV7-6	TGTGCCAGCAGCTTAGGCCTTCCCACAGATACGCAGTATTTT	CASSLGLPTDTQYF
TRBD1	TRBJ2-1	NA	TRBV6-5	TGTGCCAGCAGTTACAGGGGGCTCGACAATGAGCAGTTCTTC	CASSYRGLDNEQFF
NA	TRBJ1-1	once	TRBV7-6	TGTGCCAGCAGCTTAAGGTCGGCCAACACTGAAGCTTTCTTT	CASSLRSANTEAFF
NA	TRBJ1-3	NA	TRBV9	TGTGCCAGCAGCCCCGGGGGATTGCTGGGAGGAAACACCATATATTTT	CASSPGGLLGGNTIYF
NA	TRBJ2-1	NA	TRBV27	TGTGCCAGCAGTTTTCCGTGGGAGAGGGAGTTCTTC	CASSFPWEREFF
NA	TRBJ1-1	NA	TRBV7-8	TGTGCCAGCACCGGTGGTGGGAACACTGAAGCTTTCTTT	CASTGGGNTEAFF
NA	TRBJ2-3	NA	TRBV28	TGTGCCAGCAGATCCGCGGGTCCGATACTTAGCACAGATACGCAGTATTTT	CASRSAGPILSTDTQYF
TRBD2	TRBJ2-2	NA	TRBV27	TGTGCCAGCACCCCAGGACTAGCGGCGAACACCGGGGAGCTGTTTTTT	CASTPGLAANTGELFF
NA	TRBJ1-2	NA	TRBV6-5	TGTGCCAGCGGGGCGTACTGGGGCTACACCTTC	CASGAYWGYTF
NA	TRBJ1-5	once	TRBV6-1	TGTGCCAGCAGTTTGACAGGTGTTCAGCCCCAGCATTTT	CASSLTGVQPQHF
NA	TRBJ1-5	NA	TRBV19	TGTGCCAGTAGTCCTATCAGGGAGGGCAATCAGCCCCAGCATTTT	CASSPIREGNQPQHF
TRBD2	TRBJ2-7	NA	TRBV14	TGTGCCAGCAGCCAAGACAAGCGACTAGCCGACTCCTACGAGCAGTACTTC	CASSQDKRLADSYEQYF
TRBD2	TRBJ2-7	NA	TRBV29-1	TGCAGCGTTGCTAGCGGTGCCTACGAGCAGTACTTC	CSVASGAYEQYF
NA	TRBJ1-3	NA	TRBV7-2	TGTGCCAGCAGCTTAGCTGGAAACACCATATATTTT	CASSLAGNTIYF
TRBD2	TRBJ2-7	NA	TRBV11-3	TGTGCCAGCAGTCTTGGGGGGACTAGCGGATACGAGCAGTACTTC	CASSLGGTSGYEQYF
TRBD2	TRBJ2-7	NA	TRBV5-4	TGTGCCAGCATGATTTGGGCAGCGGGGGGCGGCTACGAGCAGTACTTC	CASMIWAAGGGYEQYF
NA	TRBJ2-1	NA	TRBV6-6	TGTGCCAGCAGACAGATAGTCTACAATGAGCAGTTCTTC	CASRQIVYNEQFF
TRBD1	TRBJ2-7	NA	TRBV27	TGTGCCAGCTCCCGGGACAGGTCTTTCTACGAGCAGTACTTC	CASSRDRSFYEQYF
TRBD1	TRBJ1-1	few	TRBV10-3	TGTGCCATCAGTGAGCGCCTTGACAGGGGGCAAGCTTTCTTT	CAISERLDRGQAFF
NA	TRBJ1-1	NA	TRBV25-1	TGTGCCAGCAGTCGTGGGGCCCTGAACACTGAAGCTTTCTTT	CASSRGALNTEAFF
TRBD1	TRBJ1-2	NA	TRBV11-2	TGTGCCAGCAGCTTCCCCCGGACAGGGGGGCTTAGTAACGGCTACACCTTC	CASSFPRTGGLSNGYTF
NA	TRBJ1-3	NA	TRBV28	TGTGCCAGCAGCGAAGGGGGCTCTGGAAACACCATATATTTT	CASSEGGSGNTIYF
NA	TRBJ1-1	NA	TRBV11-2	TGTGCCAGCAGCTTAGGCAGGGCGAACACTGAAGCTTTCTTT	CASSLGRANTEAFF
NA	TRBJ1-1	NA	TRBV19	TGTGCCAGTAGTTACGTCGGCACTGAAGCTTTCTTT	CASSYVGTEAFF
NA	TRBJ1-6	NA	TRBV19	TGTGCCAGCAAGGGTTCGGGACAACGAGATTCACCCCTCCACTTT	CASKGSGQRDSPLHF
NA	TRBJ2-7	NA	TRBV21-1	TGTGCCAGCAGCACGAACAACCACACCCCAACGAAGGGGGAGGCCTCCTACGAGCAGTACTTC	CASSTNNHTPTKGEASYEQYF
TRBD1	TRBJ1-5	NA	TRBV28	TGTGCCAGCAGTCCAACAGGGGGCCCCACAGGTCAGCCCCAGCATTTT	CASSPTGGPTGQPQHF
NA	TRBJ2-4	NA	TRBV10-3	TGTGCCATCACTGGGACCATAAACATTCAGTACTTC	CAITGTINIQYF
TRBD1	TRBJ2-3	NA	TRBV28	TGTGCCAGCAGCCGGGTACAGGGGGCGGGAACGCAGTATTTT	CASSRVQGAGTQYF
NA	TRBJ1-1	NA	TRBV11-2	TGTGCCAGCAGCTCCCACATGAACACTGAAGCTTTCTTT	CASSSHMNTEAFF
NA	TRBJ1-3	NA	TRBV5-6	TGTGCCAGCAGGAGAGAGTTTGGTGGTGACACCATATATTTT	CASRREFGGDTIYF
TRBD2	TRBJ2-5	NA	TRBV4-2	TGTGCCAGCAGCCAAGAGGGACTAGCGGAGCAAGAGACCCAGTACTTC	CASSQEGLAEQETQYF
NA	TRBJ2-1	once	TRBV30	TGTGCCTGGAGCCCGGAGGCCGGCTATGAGCAGTTCTTC	CAWSPEAGYEQFF
NA	TRBJ2-1	NA	TRBV11-3	TGTGCCAGCAGCTTAGGCGGCGGGCCTTCCTACAATGAGCAGTTCTTC	CASSLGGGPSYNEQFF
TRBD1	TRBJ1-1	NA	TRBV19	TGTGCCAGTAGTATACCCGATGCGGGGACAGGGAACACTGAAGCTTTCTTT	CASSIPDAGTGNTEAFF
NA	TRBJ2-6	NA	TRBV5-5	TGTGCCAGCAGCTTGGCAAGGGTCTCTGGGGCCAACGTCCTGACTTTC	CASSLARVSGANVLTF
NA	TRBJ2-3	NA	TRBV7-2	TGTGCCAGCAGCCCCCCCACGGGAGATACGCAGTATTTT	CASSPPTGDTQYF
TRBD1	TRBJ2-1	NA	TRBV28	TGTGCCAGCAGCCCCTACGACAGGGACAATGAGCAGTTCTTC	CASSPYDRDNEQFF
NA	TRBJ1-1	NA	TRBV18	TGTGCCAGCTCACCACTCTCGACCATGAACACTGAAGCTTTCTTT	CASSPLSTMNTEAFF
NA	TRBJ2-5	NA	TRBV7-2	TGTGCCAGCAGCTTAGGTGTGGGCGAGACCCAGTACTTC	CASSLGVGETQYF
NA	TRBJ2-3	NA	TRBV19	TGTGCCAGTAGTATCAAGCCAAGCACAGATACGCAGTATTTT	CASSIKPSTDTQYF
TRBD1	TRBJ2-1	NA	TRBV4-1	TGCGCCAGCAGCCAAGAGGGACAGTCCAATGAGCAGTTCTTC	CASSQEGQSNEQFF
TRBD1	TRBJ2-7	NA	TRBV15	TGTGCCACCAGCAGAGATCGGGACAGGGTGATCTCCTACGAGCAGTACTTC	CATSRDRDRVISYEQYF
TRBD1	TRBJ2-7	NA	TRBV10-1	TGCGCCAGCAGTGACTTCGACAGGGGGCTCTACGAGCAGTACTTC	CASSDFDRGLYEQYF
TRBD1	TRBJ1-2	NA	TRBV10-3	TGTGCCATCACGTTGGGACAGGAGAACTATGGCTACACCTTC	CAITLGQENYGYTF
NA	TRBJ2-1	NA	TRBV27	TGTGCCAGCAAGCAGACGGGGGTCTCCTACAATGAGCAGTTCTTC	CASKQTGVSYNEQFF
NA	TRBJ2-1	NA	TRBV28	TGTGCCAGCAGTATCGCCGGGCCTGCCTACAATGAGCAGTTCTTC	CASSIAGPAYNEQFF
NA	TRBJ1-5	NA	TRBV28	TGTGCCAGCAGTTTACTGGGGTCGGGGCAGCCCCAGCATTTT	CASSLLGSGQPQHF
TRBD1	TRBJ2-2	NA	TRBV18	TGTGCCAGCCCGTGGACAGGGGAGGCCGGGGAGCTGTTTTTT	CASPWTGEAGELFF
NA	TRBJ1-2	NA	TRBV28	TGTGCCAGCAGTCCCCCCGGGGGGTTAAACTATGGCTACACCTTC	CASSPPGGLNYGYTF
NA	TRBJ1-1	NA	TRBV19	TGTGCCAGTAGTTTTACACAGGGAAGGACTGAAGCTTTCTTT	CASSFTQGRTEAFF
NA	TRBJ1-1	once	TRBV9	TGTGCCAGCAGCGTAGGGCAAGGGATTGGGAACACTGAAGCTTTCTTT	CASSVGQGIGNTEAFF
TRBD2	TRBJ2-3	NA	TRBV28	TGTGCCAGCTTACCGGGGGGGGCTAGCGTAAGCACAGATACGCAGTATTTT	CASLPGGASVSTDTQYF
NA	TRBJ2-7	NA	TRBV7-2	TGTGCCAGCAGCTTCACACCCGGTTACGAGCAGTACTTC	CASSFTPGYEQYF
TRBD2	TRBJ2-5	NA	TRBV2	TGTGCCAGCAGTGCTCCCCTAGCGGGAGCTGAGACCCAGTACTTC	CASSAPLAGAETQYF
TRBD1	TRBJ1-5	few	TRBV14	TGTGCCAGCACCCGCACAGGGGGCGGTCATAGCAATCAGCCCCAGCATTTT	CASTRTGGGHSNQPQHF